This section outlines one T cell receptor beta chain sequence together with its context. V was shortened by 3 bases and J by 0 bases, with 15 bases between the two germline ends. CDR3 length equals 16 residues. The germline gives CDR1 LGHNA, CDR2 YNFKEQ. The entry originates in a study of blood T cell repertoires in COVID-19. Study-wide background: T cells, B-cell-depleted T cells, or PBMCs provided the cDNA or gDNA that served as material.

TCRdb's table, derived via immunoSEQ multiplex PCR, lists solely in-frame clones and lacks some. In the table there are around 110,000 clones, around 78% of which are singletons. V is TRBV4-2 and J is TRBJ2-7, with D possibly TRBD2 on 6 matching bases. The source of this sequence is a man aged 30 to 45 with acute or convalescent COVID-19. Sequenced input: peripheral blood. The CDR3 loop is CASSQSLATHSYEQYF. The CDR3 DNA is TGTGCCAGCAGCCAGTCTCTAGCGACCCACTCCTACGAGCAGTACTTC.